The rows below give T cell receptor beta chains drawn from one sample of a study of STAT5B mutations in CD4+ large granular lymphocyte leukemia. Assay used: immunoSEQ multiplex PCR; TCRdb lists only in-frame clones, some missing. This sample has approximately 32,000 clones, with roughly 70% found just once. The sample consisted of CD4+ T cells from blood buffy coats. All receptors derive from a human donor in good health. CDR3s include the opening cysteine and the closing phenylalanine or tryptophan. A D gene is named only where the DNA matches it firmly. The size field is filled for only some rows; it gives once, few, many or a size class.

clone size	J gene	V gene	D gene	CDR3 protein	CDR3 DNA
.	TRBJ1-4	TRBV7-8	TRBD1	CASSLGQGGEKLFF	TGTGCCAGCAGCTTAGGACAGGGAGGGGAAAAACTGTTTTTT
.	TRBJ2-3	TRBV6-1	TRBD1	CASSLTGVVTDTQYF	TGTGCCAGCTCATTGACAGGGGTGGTTACAGATACGCAGTATTTT
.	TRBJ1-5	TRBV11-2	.	CASSVGPSNQPQHF	TGTGCCAGCAGCGTTGGACCCAGCAATCAGCCCCAGCATTTT
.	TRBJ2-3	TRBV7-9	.	CASSLARLAGVEGDTQYF	TGTGCCAGCAGCTTAGCGCGTCTGGCAGGGGTGGAAGGGGATACGCAGTATTTT
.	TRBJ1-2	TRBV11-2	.	CASSLRSRYGYTF	TGTGCCAGCAGCCTCCGGAGTCGGTATGGCTACACCTTC
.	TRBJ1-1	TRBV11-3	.	CASSLQENTEAFF	TGTGCCAGCAGCTTACAGGAGAACACTGAAGCTTTCTTT
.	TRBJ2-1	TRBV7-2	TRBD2	CASSPPVITSGDNEQFF	TGTGCCAGCAGCCCGCCGGTTATTACTAGCGGGGATAATGAGCAGTTCTTC
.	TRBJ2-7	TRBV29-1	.	CSVHFSGGEQYF	TGCAGCGTCCATTTCTCCGGAGGGGAGCAGTACTTC
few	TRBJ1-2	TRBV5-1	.	CASSLWGPTLADGYTF	TGCGCCAGCAGCTTGTGGGGCCCCACCCTTGCGGATGGCTACACCTTC
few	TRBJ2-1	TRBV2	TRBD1	CASSEGTGPVEQFF	TGTGCCAGCAGTGAAGGGACAGGGCCCGTTGAGCAGTTCTTC
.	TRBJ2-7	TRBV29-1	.	CSVEDRWDSSYEQYF	TGCAGCGTTGAAGATAGGTGGGACTCCTCCTACGAGCAGTACTTC
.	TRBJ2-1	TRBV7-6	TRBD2	CASSLRGGNNEQFF	TGTGCCAGCAGCTTGCGCGGGGGGAACAATGAGCAGTTCTTC
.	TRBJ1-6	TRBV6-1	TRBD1	CASSGDRGFSVTYNSPLHF	TGTGCCAGCAGTGGTGACAGGGGCTTTTCCGTGACCTATAATTCACCCCTCCACTTT
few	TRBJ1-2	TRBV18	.	CASSPYTF	TGTGCCAGCTCACCGTACACCTTC
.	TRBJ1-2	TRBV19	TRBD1	CASTPPDRGNTNYGYTF	TGTGCCAGTACTCCGCCCGACAGGGGAAACACTAACTATGGCTACACCTTC
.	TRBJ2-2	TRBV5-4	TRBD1	CASRQGADTGELFF	TGTGCCAGTAGACAGGGGGCAGACACCGGGGAGCTGTTTTTT
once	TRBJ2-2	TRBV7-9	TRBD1	CASSPNRGLRTGELFF	TGTGCCAGCAGCCCAAACAGGGGATTACGCACCGGGGAGCTGTTTTTT
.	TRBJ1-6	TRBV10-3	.	CAIGGAGSPLHF	TGTGCCATCGGGGGGGCAGGGTCACCCCTCCACTTT
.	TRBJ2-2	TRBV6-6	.	CASKKNGPGPGELFF	TGTGCCAGCAAGAAAAACGGTCCGGGGCCTGGGGAGCTGTTTTTT
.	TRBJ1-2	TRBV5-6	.	CASSPKYHREVGGYTF	TGTGCCAGCAGCCCTAAATACCACAGGGAGGTGGGGGGCTACACCTTC
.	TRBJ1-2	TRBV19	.	CASSIPGHYGYTF	TGTGCCAGTAGTATCCCGGGCCACTATGGCTACACCTTC
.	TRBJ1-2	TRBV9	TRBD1	CASSVGGDGTGSHGYTF	TGTGCCAGCAGCGTAGGGGGGGACGGGACAGGGTCCCATGGCTACACCTTC
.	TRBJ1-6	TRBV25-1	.	CASSEYLSSYNSPLHF	TGTGCCAGCAGTGAATATCTGAGCTCCTATAATTCACCCCTCCACTTT
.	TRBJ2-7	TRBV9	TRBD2	CASSVSGGPFLYEQYF	TGTGCCAGCAGCGTTAGCGGGGGGCCCTTTCTTTACGAGCAGTACTTC
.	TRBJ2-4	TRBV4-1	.	CASSQERENIQYF	TGCGCCAGCAGCCAAGAGAGAGAAAACATTCAGTACTTC
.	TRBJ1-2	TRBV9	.	CASSTGTVANYGYTF	TGTGCCAGCAGCACCGGGACGGTAGCTAACTATGGCTACACCTTC
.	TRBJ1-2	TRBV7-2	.	CASSLEGLDYGYTF	TGTGCCAGCAGCTTAGAGGGCTTGGACTATGGCTACACCTTC
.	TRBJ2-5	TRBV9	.	CASSVDPLGGTQYF	TGTGCCAGCAGCGTAGATCCCCTCGGCGGGACCCAGTACTTC
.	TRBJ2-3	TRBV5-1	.	CASSLDTRGTQYF	TGCGCCAGCAGCTTGGATACTAGAGGTACGCAGTATTTT
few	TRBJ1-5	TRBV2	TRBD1	CAIRRDSNNQPQHF	TGTGCCATTAGAAGGGACAGTAACAATCAGCCCCAGCATTTT
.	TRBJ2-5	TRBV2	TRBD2	CASLAGLSQETQYF	TGTGCCAGCCTAGCGGGGCTAAGCCAAGAGACCCAGTACTTC